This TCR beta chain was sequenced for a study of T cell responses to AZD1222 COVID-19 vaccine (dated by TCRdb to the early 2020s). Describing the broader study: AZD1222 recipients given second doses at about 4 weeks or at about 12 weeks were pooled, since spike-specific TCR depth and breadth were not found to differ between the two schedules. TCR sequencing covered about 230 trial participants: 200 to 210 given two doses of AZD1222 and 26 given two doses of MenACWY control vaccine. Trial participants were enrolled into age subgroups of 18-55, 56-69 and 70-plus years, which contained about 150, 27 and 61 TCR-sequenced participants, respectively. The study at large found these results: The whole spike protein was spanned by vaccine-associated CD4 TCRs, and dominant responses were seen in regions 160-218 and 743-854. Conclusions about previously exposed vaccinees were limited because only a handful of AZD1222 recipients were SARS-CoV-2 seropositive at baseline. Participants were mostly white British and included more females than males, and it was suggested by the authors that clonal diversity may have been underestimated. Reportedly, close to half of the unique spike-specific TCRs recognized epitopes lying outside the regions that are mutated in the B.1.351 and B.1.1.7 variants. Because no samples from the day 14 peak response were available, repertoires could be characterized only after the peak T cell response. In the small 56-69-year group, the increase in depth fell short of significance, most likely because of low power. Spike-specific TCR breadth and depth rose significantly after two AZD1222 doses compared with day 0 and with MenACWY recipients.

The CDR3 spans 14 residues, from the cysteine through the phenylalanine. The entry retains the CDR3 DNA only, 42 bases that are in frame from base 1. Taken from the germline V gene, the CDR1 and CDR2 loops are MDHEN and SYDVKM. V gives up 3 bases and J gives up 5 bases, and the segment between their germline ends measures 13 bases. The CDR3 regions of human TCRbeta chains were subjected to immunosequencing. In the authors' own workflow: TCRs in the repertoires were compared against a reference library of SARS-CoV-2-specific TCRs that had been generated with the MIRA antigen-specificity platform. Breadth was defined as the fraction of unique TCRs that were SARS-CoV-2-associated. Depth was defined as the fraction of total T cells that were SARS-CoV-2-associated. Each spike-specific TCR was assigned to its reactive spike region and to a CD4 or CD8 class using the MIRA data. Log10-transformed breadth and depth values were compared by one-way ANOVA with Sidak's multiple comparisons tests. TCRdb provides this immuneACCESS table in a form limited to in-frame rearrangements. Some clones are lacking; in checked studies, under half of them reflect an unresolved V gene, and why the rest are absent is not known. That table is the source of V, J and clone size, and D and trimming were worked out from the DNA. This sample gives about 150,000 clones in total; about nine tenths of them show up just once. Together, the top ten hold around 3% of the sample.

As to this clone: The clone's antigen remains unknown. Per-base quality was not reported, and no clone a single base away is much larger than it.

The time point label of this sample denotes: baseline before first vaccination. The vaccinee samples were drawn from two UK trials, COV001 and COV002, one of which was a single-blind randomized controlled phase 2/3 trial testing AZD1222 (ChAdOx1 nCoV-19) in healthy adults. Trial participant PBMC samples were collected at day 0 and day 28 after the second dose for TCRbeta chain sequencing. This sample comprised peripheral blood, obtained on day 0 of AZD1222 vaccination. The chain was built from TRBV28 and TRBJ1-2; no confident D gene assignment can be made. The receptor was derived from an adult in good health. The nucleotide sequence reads TGTGCCAGCAGTTTCGGGCAGGCGGCGTATGGCTACACCTTC. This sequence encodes CASSFGQAAYGYTF.